These 24 T cell receptor beta chains share one sample of origin, sequenced in a study of shared clonotypes between healthy human individuals (dated by TCRdb to about 2020). CD8 naive samples consisted of CD45RO-negative cells that were positively selected for CCR7, yielding a CD45RA+CCR7+ population without TemRA cells. Library method: the immunoSEQ multiplex PCR assay. The source is immuneACCESS, and TCRdb retained only in-frame sequences with V and J called. Part of the clones is not carried over; for the studies checked, unresolved V genes explain less than half of this, and the remainder is unexplained. The sample profile shows around 700,000 clones; roughly 94% of them were found once. 24% of the sample lies in the top ten. The sequenced sample was naive CD8+ T cells sorted from blood. The label giving this sample's cell subset or site can be read as: CD45RA+CCR7+. These receptors were collected from a man under 40 in good health.

The V call is TRBV19, the J call TRBJ1-5, with a tentative D call TRBD1 (6 bases). The germline gives CDR1 LNHDA, CDR2 SQIVND (reference sequence). The CDR3 length is 15 residues. V lost 8 bases and J lost 3, with 17 bases in between. CDR3 amino acids: CASQWWAGDNQPQHF. CDR3 nucleotides: TGTGCCAGTCAATGGTGGGCAGGGGACAATCAGCCCCAGCATTTT. Filled out from reference TRBV19 and TRBJ1-5, the complete variable domain reads DGGITQSPKYLFRKEGQNVTLSCEQNLNHDAMYWYRQDPGQGLRLIYYSQIVNDFQKGDIAEGYSVSREKKESFPLTVTSAQKNPTAFYLCASQWWAGDNQPQHFGDGTRLSIL.

V gene TRBV5-1 combines with J gene TRBJ2-1; unclear D gene. Germline values: CDR1 SGHRS, CDR2 YFSETQ. V was pared by 0 bases and J by 3 bases, with 19 bases between. The CDR3 extends over 18 amino acids. This CDR3 is CASSLVALSHQSYNEQFF. CDR3 nucleotides: TGCGCCAGCAGCTTGGTTGCGCTATCCCACCAAAGCTACAATGAGCAGTTCTTC.

The J gene is TRBJ2-2, the V gene TRBV15, with 16 positions matching TRBD2. V was clipped by 3 bases and J by 4 bases; unmatched bases: 11. The germline CDR1 and CDR2 sequences are LNHNV and YYDKDF (reference sequence). This CDR3 comprises 20 residues. The CDR3 protein is CATSSNPGLAGGRGTGELFF. Written as DNA, the CDR3 is TGTGCCACCAGCAGCAATCCGGGACTAGCGGGAGGGCGGGGCACCGGGGAGCTGTTTTTT.

The V call is TRBV15, the J call TRBJ2-7; the match to TRBD2 covers 10 bases. This CDR3 spans 13 amino acids. The V segment lost 7 bases and the J segment 2 bases; nucleotides outside the gene matches: 2. CDR1 and CDR2 (germline): LNHNV, YYDKDF (reference sequence). CDR3 in amino acids: CATTAGGAYEQYF. The CDR3, as DNA: TGTGCCACCACAGCGGGAGGGGCCTACGAGCAGTACTTC.

The genes are TRBV7-6 and TRBJ1-2, with D maybe TRBD1 (5 bases). V was trimmed by 5 bases and J by 7 bases, leaving 23 bases between them. The germline gives CDR1 SGHVS, CDR2 FNYEAQ. The CDR3 covers 16 residues. CDR3 loop: CASSPQRGASKVGYTF. Written as DNA, the CDR3 is TGTGCCAGCAGCCCCCAACGCGGGGCGTCTAAAGTTGGCTACACCTTC. The whole variable domain, remainder taken from reference TRBV7-6 and TRBJ1-2, is GAGVSQSPRYKVTKRGQDVALRCDPISGHVSLYWYRQALGQGPEFLTYFNYEAQQDKSGLPNDRFSAERPEGSISTLTIQRTEQRDSAMYRCASSPQRGASKVGYTFGSGTRLTVV.

The CDR3 DNA sequence: TGTGCCAGCAGTGATCAAGGGGTAGGGAGGCCCCAAGAGACCCAGTACTTC. Encoded protein: CASSDQGVGRPQETQYF. V gene TRBV25-1 combines with J gene TRBJ2-5, with D possibly TRBD2 on 6 matching bases. CDR1 and CDR2 (germline): MGHDK, SYGVNS. Trimming shortened V by 3 bases and J by 1 base, and 18 bases separated the two germline ends. CDR3 length: 17 amino acids.

The J gene is TRBJ2-2, the V gene TRBV7-6; TRBD2 agrees at 11 bases. Germline V CDR1 and CDR2: SGHVS, FNYEAQ. Trimming took 4 bases from V and 0 from J; bases not matched to a gene: 10. The CDR3 is 19 amino acids. The CDR3 reads CASSSKLQTSGANTGELFF. In DNA form, the CDR3 reads TGTGCCAGCAGCTCGAAACTTCAGACTAGCGGGGCGAACACCGGGGAGCTGTTTTTT.

The V call is TRBV28, the J call TRBJ2-1; D uncertain. The CDR3 totals 12 residues. The V gene lost 10 bases and the J gene lost 5 bases, with 12 bases spanning the gap. CDR1 is MDHEN and CDR2 is SYDVKM in the germline V gene. The CDR3 coding sequence is TGTGCCACCGAACACGAGGACAATGAGCAGTTCTTC. Encoded protein: CATEHEDNEQFF.

Note on this clone: The sample carries other DNA sequences with the same CDR3. The rearrangement links TRBV13 to TRBJ2-5; D gene uncertain. From germline, CDR1 is PRHDT and CDR2 FYEKMQ (reference sequence). V shed 1 base and J shed 3 bases, with 0 bases lying between them. This CDR3 contains 11 residues. The CDR3 loop is CASSLEETQYF. The CDR3 DNA reads TGTGCCAGCAGCTTAGAAGAGACCCAGTACTTC.

The V and J genes are TRBV19 and TRBJ2-7; 11 bases are a match to TRBD1. From germline, CDR1 is LNHDA and CDR2 SQIVND (reference sequence). The CDR3 is made up of 15 amino acids. V was pared by 4 bases and J by 5 bases, with 7 bases of the junction left unmatched. CDR3 loop: CASSRRTGGFDEQYF. The CDR3 nucleotides read TGTGCCAGTAGTAGGCGGACAGGGGGCTTCGACGAGCAGTACTTC.

This chain links TRBV5-1 with TRBJ2-3; D is unclear. Looked up from germline, CDR1 is SGHRS and CDR2 is YFSETQ. The CDR3 sequence is 12 residues long. The germline V and J ends were trimmed by 4 bases and 4 bases, with 7 bases remaining between them. The CDR3 coding sequence is TGCGCCAGCAGCCTCCGGCCAGATACGCAGTATTTT. Protein product: CASSLRPDTQYF.

In the case of this clone: Within the sample, other DNA sequences also encode this same CDR3. The gene calls are TRBV7-6 and TRBJ1-1; a weak D match, TRBD1 (6 bases). The V and J ends lost 2 bases and 1 base respectively, with 8 bases between them. The germline V gene has CDR1 SGHVS and CDR2 FNYEAQ. The CDR3 covers 14 residues. CDR3 loop: CASSLRGRNTEAFF. The DNA for the CDR3 is TGTGCCAGCAGCTTACGGGGGCGGAACACTGAAGCTTTCTTT.

The rearrangement uses TRBV9 and TRBJ2-7, with 8 bases lining up with TRBD2. This CDR3 has 14 amino acids. Germline CDR1 and CDR2: SGDLS and YYNGEE. J lost 5 bases, V lost 4 bases, and 8 bases had no gene match. In nucleotides, the CDR3 is TGTGCCAGCAGCTCGGGGGGGAGTAGTGACGAGCAGTACTTC. It is translated as CASSSGGSSDEQYF.

This chain connects TRBV27 to TRBJ1-2, with D unclear. Germline CDR1 is MNHEY and CDR2 is SMNVEV (reference sequence). CDR3 length equals 13 residues. V gave up 3 bases and J gave up 0 bases, with 5 bases separating them. The CDR3 reads CASSFSSNYGYTF. In nucleotides, the CDR3 is TGTGCCAGCAGTTTCTCCTCTAACTATGGCTACACCTTC.

The chain couples TRBV10-1 to TRBJ1-5; D gene uncertain. This CDR3 contains 14 residues. V lost 5 bases and J lost 3, with 11 bases in between. Germline V CDR1 and CDR2: WNHNN, SYGVQD (reference sequence). CDR3 DNA: TGCGCCAGCAGTAGAACAGATTCCAATCAGCCCCAGCATTTT. It encodes CASSRTDSNQPQHF.

The V call is TRBV19, the J call TRBJ2-1; D call uncertain. With 5 bases removed from V and 6 bases from J, the gap between germline ends came to 14 bases. This CDR3 is built from 14 residues. Germline lookup yields CDR1 LNHDA and CDR2 SQIVND (reference sequence). CDR3 protein: CASSHIPVGNEQFF. In nucleotides, the CDR3 is TGTGCCAGTAGTCATATTCCGGTTGGCAATGAGCAGTTCTTC.

This clone appeared a single time. The CDR3 sequence: CASSLDDGIAAYEQYF. For the CDR3, the DNA is TGTGCCAGCAGCTTGGACGACGGGATAGCGGCCTACGAGCAGTACTTC. This sequence joins TRBV5-5 and TRBJ2-7, with D tentatively TRBD2 (6 bases). The germline gives CDR1 SGHKS, CDR2 YYEKEE (reference sequence). Between the trimmed V and J ends, which lost 0 bases and 2 bases, there was a span of 15 bases. The CDR3 consists of 16 residues.

The chain has TRBV18 and TRBJ1-2; TRBD1 agrees at 9 bases. The CDR3 covers 16 residues. V was pared by 5 bases and J by 2 bases, with 9 bases of the junction left unmatched. Germline assignment: CDR1 KGHSH and CDR2 LQKENI. Written as DNA, the CDR3 is TGTGCCAGCTCAGCCGGGACAGGGATTTCCAACTATGGCTACACCTTC. Residues: CASSAGTGISNYGYTF.

V gene TRBV5-4 combines with J gene TRBJ2-5; 9 bases match TRBD1. CDR1 and CDR2 from the germline V gene are SGHNT and YYREEE (reference sequence). V trimming: 4 bases; J trimming: 4 bases; junction bases outside the gene matches: 11. This CDR3 contains 16 residues. The CDR3 loop reads CASSMTGGEARETQYF. CDR3 sequence (DNA): TGTGCCAGCAGCATGACAGGGGGGGAGGCGAGAGAGACCCAGTACTTC.

DNA of the CDR3: TGTGCCAGCAGTTCGACACCTAATCGCTACAATGAGCAGTTCTTC. It specifies CASSSTPNRYNEQFF. J is TRBJ2-1 and V is TRBV27; D uncertain. The CDR3 length is 15 residues. Trimming stripped 4 bases from V and 3 bases from J, with 13 bases between. Germline CDR1 reads MNHEY; CDR2 reads SMNVEV (reference sequence).

V usage is TRBV4-2 and J usage is TRBJ1-2, with D unresolved. V lost 3 bases to trimming and J lost 4 bases, with 12 bases between them. Germline values: CDR1 LGHNA, CDR2 YNFKEQ. This CDR3 contains 14 residues. The CDR3 sequence: CASSHSPGGYGYTF. CDR3 coding DNA: TGTGCCAGCAGCCATTCGCCGGGAGGCTATGGCTACACCTTC.

The CDR3 DNA sequence: TGTGCCAGCAGCTCTAGCGGGACCTACAATGAGCAGTTCTTC. Translated, it gives CASSSSGTYNEQFF. This rearrangement joins TRBV7-9 to TRBJ2-1; 9 bases align to TRBD2. J was trimmed by 2 bases and V by 4 bases; bases with no gene match: 0. Germline assignment: CDR1 SEHNR and CDR2 FQNEAQ (reference sequence). This CDR3 has 14 amino acids.

The rearrangement uses TRBV9 and TRBJ2-3; TRBD1 matches 11 bases. The CDR3 has 16 residues. CDR1 and CDR2 from the germline V gene are SGDLS and YYNGEE. V was clipped by 3 bases and J by 0 bases; unmatched bases: 3. This CDR3 reads CASSGGTGGSTDTQYF. In nucleotides, the CDR3 is TGTGCCAGCAGCGGCGGGACAGGGGGTAGCACAGATACGCAGTATTTT. Combining the CDR3 with reference TRBV9 and TRBJ2-3 gives the whole variable domain DSGVTQTPKHLITATGQRVTLRCSPRSGDLSVYWYQQSLDQGLQFLIQYYNGEERAKGNILERFSAQQFPDLHSELNLSSLELGDSALYFCASSGGTGGSTDTQYFGPGTRLTVL.

The gene calls are TRBV19 and TRBJ2-7; D uncertain. Germline lookup yields CDR1 LNHDA and CDR2 SQIVND (reference sequence). The CDR3 is 13 amino acids. V was trimmed by 4 bases and J by 6 bases, leaving 13 bases between them. CDR3 sequence: CASSKGGPSEQYF. The CDR3 DNA is TGTGCCAGTAGTAAGGGTGGGCCCAGCGAGCAGTACTTC.